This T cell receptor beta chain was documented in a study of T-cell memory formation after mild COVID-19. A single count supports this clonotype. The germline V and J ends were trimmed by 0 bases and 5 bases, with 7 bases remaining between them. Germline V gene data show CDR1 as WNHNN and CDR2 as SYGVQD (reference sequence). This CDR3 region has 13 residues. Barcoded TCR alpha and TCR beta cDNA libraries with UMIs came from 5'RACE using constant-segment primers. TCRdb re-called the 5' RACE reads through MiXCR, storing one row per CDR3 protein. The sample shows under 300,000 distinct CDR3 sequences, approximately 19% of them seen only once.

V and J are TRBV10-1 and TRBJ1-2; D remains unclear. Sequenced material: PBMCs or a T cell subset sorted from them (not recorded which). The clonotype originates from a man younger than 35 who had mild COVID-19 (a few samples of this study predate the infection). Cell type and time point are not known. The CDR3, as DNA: TGCGCCAGCAGTGAGTCGTTCTCTTATGGCTACACCTTC. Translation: CASSESFSYGYTF.